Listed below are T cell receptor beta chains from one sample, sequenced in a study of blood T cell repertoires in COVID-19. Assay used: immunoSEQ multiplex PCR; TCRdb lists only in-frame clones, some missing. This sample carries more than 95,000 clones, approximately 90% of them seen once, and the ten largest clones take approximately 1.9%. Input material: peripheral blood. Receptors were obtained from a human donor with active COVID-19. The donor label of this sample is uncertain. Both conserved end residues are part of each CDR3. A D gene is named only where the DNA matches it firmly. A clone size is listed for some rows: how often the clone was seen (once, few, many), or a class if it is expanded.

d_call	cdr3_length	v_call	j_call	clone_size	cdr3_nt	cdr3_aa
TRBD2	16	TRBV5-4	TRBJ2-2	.	TGTGCCGTCGGCTCGGGGGGTATAATTAACACCGGGGAGCTGTTTTTT	CAVGSGGIINTGELFF
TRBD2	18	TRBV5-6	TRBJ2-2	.	TGTGCCAGCAGCTTGGCCGGGACTAGCGGGGGCAACACCGGGGAGCTGTTTTTT	CASSLAGTSGGNTGELFF
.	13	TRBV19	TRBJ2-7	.	TGTGCCAGTAGTTGGGACATCGCCTACGAGCAGTACTTC	CASSWDIAYEQYF
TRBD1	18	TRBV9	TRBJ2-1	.	TGTGCCAGCAGCCCCGGTCCCGGGACAGGGGGCTCCTACAATGAGCAGTTCTTC	CASSPGPGTGGSYNEQFF
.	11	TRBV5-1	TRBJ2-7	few	TGCGCCAGCAAGACAGCCGACGAGCAGTACTTC	CASKTADEQYF
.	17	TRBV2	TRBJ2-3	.	TGTGCCAGCAGTGACGCTGGGTGGGGGCTAAGCACAGATACGCAGTATTTT	CASSDAGWGLSTDTQYF
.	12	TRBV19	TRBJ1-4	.	TGTGCCAGTAGCGCAGGGGAGGAAAAACTGTTTTTT	CASSAGEEKLFF
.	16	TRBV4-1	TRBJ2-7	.	TGCGCCAGCAGCCAAGTAGGTTTCGGGGGGCGGCGCGAGCAGTACTTC	CASSQVGFGGRREQYF
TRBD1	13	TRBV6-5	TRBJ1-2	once	TGTGCCAGCTTTCTGACAGGGGGCCATGGCTACACCTTC	CASFLTGGHGYTF
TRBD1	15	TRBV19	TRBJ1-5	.	TGTGCCAGTAGTATTGGGGGACAGGGCAATCAGCCCCAGCATTTT	CASSIGGQGNQPQHF
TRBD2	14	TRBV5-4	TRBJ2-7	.	TGTGCCAGCAGCCCTTCGGGCGGGGGAAGTGAGCAGTACTTC	CASSPSGGGSEQYF
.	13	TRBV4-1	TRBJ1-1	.	TGCGCCAGCAGCCGACTTCAGAACACTGAAGCTTTCTTT	CASSRLQNTEAFF
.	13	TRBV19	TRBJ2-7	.	TGTGCCAGTAGTATTAGTCCCCATTACGAGCAGTACTTC	CASSISPHYEQYF
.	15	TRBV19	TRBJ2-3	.	TGTGCCAGTAGTACGACAGCGATAAGCACAGATACGCAGTATTTT	CASSTTAISTDTQYF
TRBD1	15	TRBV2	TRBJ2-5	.	TGTGCCAGCAGTTCGATACAGGGGGCCCAAGAGACCCAGTACTTC	CASSSIQGAQETQYF
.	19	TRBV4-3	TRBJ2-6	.	TGCGCCAGCAGCCAAGAAAAACTAGGATTCGCTTCTGGGGCCAACGTCCTGACTTTC	CASSQEKLGFASGANVLTF
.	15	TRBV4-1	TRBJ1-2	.	TGCGCCAGCAGCCAAGCCCGAACAGGATACTATGGCTACACCTTC	CASSQARTGYYGYTF